This T cell receptor (beta chain) was sequenced during a study of T-cell memory formation after mild COVID-19. Study-wide findings and caveats: CD4+ contracting clones were found mainly in CM and EM, and CD8+ ones in EMRA. Clones shrinking from day 15 to 85 showed even CD4/CD8 mixes; later expanders tilted CD4+. Pre-infection memory showed some responding clones, and this suggested that cross-reactive memory joined.

V lost 1 base to trimming and J lost 5 bases, with 9 bases between them. This CDR3 contains 14 residues. Germline lookup yields CDR1 SGHTA and CDR2 FQGNSA. Comment on this clonotype: Its antigen remains unknown.

5'RACE with constant-segment primers built TCRalpha and TCRbeta cDNA libraries with UMIs. In TCRdb, the 5' RACE reads were re-called with MiXCR into one record per CDR3 protein. The sample lists about 340,000 distinct CDR3 sequences, 13% occurring once. This chain links TRBV7-2 with TRBJ1-5; D is possibly TRBD1 (6 bases). Sequencing was carried out using PBMCs or a T cell subset sorted from them (not recorded which). This clonotype was sampled from a man aged 18 to 29 who had mild COVID-19 (a few samples of this study predate the infection). Cell type and time point are not known. CDR3 sequence: CASSLERGDQPQHF. For the CDR3, the DNA is TGTGCCAGCAGCTTAGAGAGGGGGGATCAGCCCCAGCATTTT.